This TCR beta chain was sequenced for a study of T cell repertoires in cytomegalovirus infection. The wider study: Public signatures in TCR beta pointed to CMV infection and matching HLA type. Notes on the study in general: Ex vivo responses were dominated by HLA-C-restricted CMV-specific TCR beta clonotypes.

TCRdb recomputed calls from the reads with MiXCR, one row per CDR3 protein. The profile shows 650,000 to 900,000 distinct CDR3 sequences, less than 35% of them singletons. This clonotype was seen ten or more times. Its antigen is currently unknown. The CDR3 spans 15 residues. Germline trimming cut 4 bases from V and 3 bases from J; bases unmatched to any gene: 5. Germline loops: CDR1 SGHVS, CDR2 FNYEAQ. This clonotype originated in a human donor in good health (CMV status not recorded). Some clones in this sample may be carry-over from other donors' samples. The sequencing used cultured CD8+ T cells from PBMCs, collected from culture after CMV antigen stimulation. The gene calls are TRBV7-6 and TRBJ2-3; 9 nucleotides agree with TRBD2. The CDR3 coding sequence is TGTGCCAGCAGCTCGGGGACTAGCAGTACAGATACGCAGTATTTT. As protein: CASSSGTSSTDTQYF.